The 31 T cell receptor beta chains reported below all come from one sample, sequenced in a study of regulatory dendritic cells for organ transplantation. The table came from immunoSEQ multiplex PCR; TCRdb's copy has only in-frame clones and leaves some out. The sample consists of approximately 12,000 clones, about three fifths of them appearing once. No cognate antigen is known for these TCRs. CFSE-labeled sorted T cells met regulatory or mature dendritic cells for under 6 days. Specimen: naive CD8+ T cells from blood cultured with dendritic cells. Specified subset: CD45RA+ naive T cells. The receptors originated from a human donor in good health.

The chain has TRBV27 and TRBJ1-1; 12 bases match TRBD1. The V gene end was trimmed by 5 bases and the J gene end by 0 bases; junction bases not matched to a gene: 4. The CDR3 totals 16 residues. Germline CDR1 is MNHEY and CDR2 is SMNVEV (reference sequence). Here the CDR3 DNA reads TGTGCCAGCAGTAACCGGGACAGGGGGCTGAACACTGAAGCTTTCTTT. It encodes CASSNRDRGLNTEAFF.

The chain recombines TRBV6-5 with TRBJ1-5, with 7 bases matching TRBD1. The CDR3 contains 15 residues. V was clipped by 6 bases and J by 8 bases; unmatched bases: 13. Germline V gene lookup returns CDR1 MNHEY and CDR2 SVGAGI. The CDR3 sequence: CASRRTGAGFEPQHF. CDR3 in DNA: TGTGCCAGCAGGAGAACAGGGGCTGGGTTTGAGCCCCAGCATTTT.

This chain joins TRBV7-3 and TRBJ2-5; possibly TRBD2 for D (7 bases). The CDR3 length is 16 residues. Germline lookup yields CDR1 SGHTA and CDR2 FQGTGA. Between the trimmed V and J ends, which lost 1 base and 4 bases, there was a span of 16 bases. The CDR3 nucleotides read TGTGCCAGCAGCTTAAACGGGGGGCCGTTTGGAGAGACCCAGTACTTC. The encoded protein is CASSLNGGPFGETQYF.

In this sample, this clone turned up a few times. The chain recombines TRBV4-1 with TRBJ2-1, with a tentative D call TRBD2 (5 bases). From germline, CDR1 is MGHRA and CDR2 YSYEKL. Between the trimmed V and J ends, which lost 3 bases and 0 bases, there was a span of 9 bases. The CDR3 is 15 amino acids. The CDR3 DNA follows: TGCGCCAGCAGCCAGACGGGGAGCTCCTACAATGAGCAGTTCTTC. The encoded protein is CASSQTGSSYNEQFF.

There are a few counts of this clone. The chain uses TRBV7-9 and TRBJ2-7; 7 nucleotides line up with TRBD1. Germline V gene lookup returns CDR1 SEHNR and CDR2 FQNEAQ (reference sequence). The CDR3 runs to 16 residues. V dropped 0 bases and J dropped 1; count of bases not matched to a gene: 6. The CDR3 loop reads CASSLARGQGSYEQYF. The CDR3, as DNA: TGTGCCAGCAGCTTAGCGAGGGGGCAGGGTTCCTACGAGCAGTACTTC. Based on the CDR3 plus reference TRBV7-9 and TRBJ2-7, the full variable domain is DTGVSQNPRHKITKRGQNVTFRCDPISEHNRLYWYRQTLGQGPEFLTYFQNEAQLEKSRLLSDRFSAERPKGSFSTLEIQRTEQGDSAMYLCASSLARGQGSYEQYFGPGTRLTVT.

This chain's CDR3 is CASSASGGADTQYF. CDR3 coding DNA: TGTGCCAGCAGTGCTAGCGGGGGGGCTGATACGCAGTATTTT. The rearrangement uses TRBV6-4 and TRBJ2-3, with 12 bases matching TRBD2. Germline-derived CDR1 and CDR2 are MRHNA and SNTAGT. The CDR3 contains 14 residues. Losses at the gene ends were 4 bases for V and 6 bases for J; bases not matched to a gene: 2.

The gene calls are TRBV7-6 and TRBJ1-5, with unresolved D. In germline, CDR1 is SGHVS, CDR2 FNYEAQ. The V and J ends lost 2 bases and 12 bases respectively, with 14 bases between them. This CDR3 has 13 amino acids. Here the CDR3 reads CASSLWAGTFQHF. The CDR3 DNA is TGTGCCAGCAGCTTATGGGCAGGAACTTTCCAGCATTTT.

The V and J genes are TRBV7-8 and TRBJ1-1; 7 bases fit TRBD1. Trimming removed 4 bases from V and 1 base from J; junction bases left unmatched: 3. The germline CDR1 and CDR2 sequences are SGHVS and FQNEAQ. The CDR3 loop spans 14 amino acids. The CDR3 sequence is CASSWGQPNTEAFF. Here the CDR3 DNA reads TGTGCCAGCAGCTGGGGACAGCCGAACACTGAAGCTTTCTTT.

V is TRBV5-6 and J is TRBJ2-4, with 7 bases aligning to TRBD2. In germline, CDR1 is SGHDT, CDR2 YYEEEE. The CDR3 sequence is 17 residues long. The V segment lost 2 bases and the J segment 2 bases; nucleotides outside the gene matches: 10. Here the CDR3 reads CASSFGAGEGPKNIQYF. CDR3 bases: TGTGCCAGCAGCTTCGGGGCGGGGGAGGGCCCCAAAAACATTCAGTACTTC.

This clone occurred once. The rearrangement uses TRBV6-1 and TRBJ2-7; no clear D gene. The germline V gene encodes CDR1 MNHNS and CDR2 SASEGT. The V and J ends lost 5 bases and 2 bases respectively, with 4 bases between them. The CDR3 extends over 11 amino acids. The CDR3 here is CASSYAYEQYF. Here the CDR3 DNA reads TGTGCCAGCAGTTATGCCTACGAGCAGTACTTC.

The chain has TRBV9 and TRBJ2-3; TRBD2 might be the D (7 bases). V lost 0 bases to trimming and J lost 1 base, with 15 bases between them. CDR3 length equals 17 residues. The germline V gene encodes CDR1 SGDLS and CDR2 YYNGEE. The CDR3 nucleotides read TGTGCCAGCAGCGTAGTGGCGGGGGCCTCTGGCACAGATACGCAGTATTTT. This codes for CASSVVAGASGTDTQYF. Drawing the rest from reference TRBV9 and TRBJ2-3, the complete variable domain is DSGVTQTPKHLITATGQRVTLRCSPRSGDLSVYWYQQSLDQGLQFLIQYYNGEERAKGNILERFSAQQFPDLHSELNLSSLELGDSALYFCASSVVAGASGTDTQYFGPGTRLTVL.

There are a few counts of this clone. The chain is built from TRBV6-7 and TRBJ1-3; a weak D match, TRBD1 (5 bases). TRBV6-7 is an ORF, with its function uncertain. The germline V and J ends were trimmed by 0 bases and 0 bases, with 18 bases remaining between them. The CDR3 has 19 residues. This chain's CDR3 is CASSYSNTHGACSGNTIYF. CDR3 nucleotide sequence: TGTGCCAGCAGTTACTCAAATACTCATGGGGCCTGCTCTGGAAACACCATATATTTT.

This chain joins TRBV7-8 and TRBJ1-6, with 7 nucleotides matching TRBD1. The CDR3 has 15 amino acids. J lost 6 bases, V lost 5 bases, and 7 bases had no gene match. Germline V gene lookup returns CDR1 SGHVS and CDR2 FQNEAQ. CDR3 sequence: CASSVNRGINSPLHF. CDR3 in DNA: TGTGCCAGCAGCGTAAACAGGGGAATTAATTCACCCCTCCACTTT.

V gene TRBV19 combines with J gene TRBJ1-2, with a possible D match to TRBD1 (5 bases). Trimming took off 2 bases at V and 5 bases at J, with 9 bases between the two ends. Germline loops: CDR1 LNHDA, CDR2 SQIVND (reference sequence). The CDR3 totals 13 residues. CDR3 sequence reads: CASSILQEYGYTF. CDR3 nucleotides: TGTGCCAGTAGTATATTACAGGAGTATGGCTACACCTTC. Using reference TRBV19 and TRBJ1-2 for the parts outside the CDR3, the full variable domain is DGGITQSPKYLFRKEGQNVTLSCEQNLNHDAMYWYRQDPGQGLRLIYYSQIVNDFQKGDIAEGYSVSREKKESFPLTVTSAQKNPTAFYLCASSILQEYGYTFGSGTRLTVV.

This chain joins TRBV7-9 and TRBJ2-7, with 10 bases matching TRBD1. After removal of 5 bases from V and 6 bases from J, the junction contained 10 bases not matched to a gene. In germline, CDR1 is SEHNR, CDR2 FQNEAQ (reference sequence). The CDR3 length is 15 residues. As DNA, the CDR3 is TGTGCCAGCAGCCGCATCGGGACAGGGGAGAGCGAGCAGTACTTC. It specifies CASSRIGTGESEQYF. The whole variable domain, remainder taken from reference TRBV7-9 and TRBJ2-7, is DTGVSQNPRHKITKRGQNVTFRCDPISEHNRLYWYRQTLGQGPEFLTYFQNEAQLEKSRLLSDRFSAERPKGSFSTLEIQRTEQGDSAMYLCASSRIGTGESEQYFGPGTRLTVT.

V and J are TRBV19 and TRBJ2-5; weak D call: TRBD2 (5 bases). The CDR3 has 15 residues. Per the germline V gene, CDR1 is LNHDA and CDR2 is SQIVND (reference sequence). V dropped 4 bases and J dropped 4 bases, with 16 bases sitting between them. The CDR3 sequence is CASSNSGGRRETQYF. The DNA of the CDR3 is TGTGCCAGTAGTAATTCAGGAGGAAGAAGAGAGACCCAGTACTTC.

The rearrangement uses TRBV7-9 and TRBJ2-4; D call uncertain. Germline CDR1 reads SEHNR; CDR2 reads FQNEAQ (reference sequence). V dropped 1 base and J dropped 6 bases, with 4 bases sitting between them. The CDR3 length is 12 residues. CDR3 protein: CASSLGVNIQYF. CDR3 in DNA: TGTGCCAGCAGCTTAGGAGTAAACATTCAGTACTTC.

The rearrangement uses TRBV27 and TRBJ1-6; D unresolved. The CDR3 runs 15 residues. Looked up from germline, CDR1 is MNHEY and CDR2 is SMNVEV (reference sequence). Trimming removed 6 bases from V and 2 bases from J, with 11 bases in between. The CDR3 sequence: CASRTFATYNSPLHF. The CDR3 DNA sequence: TGTGCCAGCAGGACTTTTGCCACCTATAATTCACCCCTCCACTTT.

The V and J genes are TRBV4-2 and TRBJ2-1; D possibly corresponds to TRBD1 (6 bases). Germline CDR1 LGHNA, CDR2 YNFKEQ. This CDR3 is built from 13 residues. Trimming left V 0 bases short and J 9 bases short, with 9 bases between. CDR3 in DNA: TGTGCCAGCAGCCAAGAAGGGGGAATTGAGCAGTTCTTC. It codes for CASSQEGGIEQFF.

The CDR3: CASSFLPGLPNTGELFF. CDR3 in DNA: TGTGCCAGCAGTTTCCTACCCGGACTACCAAACACCGGGGAGCTGTTTTTT. The V call is TRBV27, the J call TRBJ2-2; maybe TRBD2 (6 bases). This CDR3 comprises 17 residues. Germline V lookup: CDR1 MNHEY, CDR2 SMNVEV (reference sequence). Trimming stripped 3 bases from V and 2 bases from J, with 16 bases between.

The chain uses TRBV11-2 and TRBJ1-2, with D unresolved. The CDR3 is made up of 14 amino acids. V lost 5 bases, J lost 3 bases, and 13 bases lay in between. The germline V gene encodes CDR1 SGHAT and CDR2 FQNNGV. The CDR3 DNA reads TGTGCCAGCAGCCCAGCGACCCTAGACTATGGCTACACCTTC. Translating gives CASSPATLDYGYTF.

This clone was recorded a few times. The chain employs TRBV19 and TRBJ2-3; 9 positions agree with TRBD2. Germline CDR1 is LNHDA and CDR2 is SQIVND (reference sequence). V shed 3 bases, J shed 2 bases, and the junction held 0 bases outside the gene matches. The CDR3 is 14 amino acids. The CDR3 DNA sequence: TGTGCCAGTAGTATGGGACTAGCCACAGATACGCAGTATTTT. Amino acids: CASSMGLATDTQYF. The full variable domain, with the rest looked up from reference TRBV19 and TRBJ2-3, is DGGITQSPKYLFRKEGQNVTLSCEQNLNHDAMYWYRQDPGQGLRLIYYSQIVNDFQKGDIAEGYSVSREKKESFPLTVTSAQKNPTAFYLCASSMGLATDTQYFGPGTRLTVL.

The CDR3 reads CSVVRGEQYF. CDR3 nucleotides: TGCAGCGTTGTAAGGGGCGAGCAGTACTTC. The chain couples TRBV29-1 to TRBJ2-7; maybe TRBD1 (5 bases). CDR1 is SQVTM, CDR2 ANQGSEA, per germline. The CDR3 consists of 10 residues. V was cut by 4 bases and J by 6 bases, with 7 bases left in between.

The chain carries TRBV14 and TRBJ2-1; 10 nucleotides align to TRBD2. Germline trimming cut 5 bases from V and 8 bases from J; bases unmatched to any gene: 12. The CDR3 totals 16 residues. The germline CDR1 and CDR2 sequences are SGHDN and FVKESK. The CDR3 sequence is CASSSKLAGHGDEQFF. CDR3 sequence (DNA): TGTGCCAGCAGCTCGAAACTAGCGGGGCATGGTGATGAGCAGTTCTTC. The complete variable domain, with remaining parts taken from reference TRBV14 and TRBJ2-1, reads EAGVTQFPSHSVIEKGQTVTLRCDPISGHDNLYWYRRVMGKEIKFLLHFVKESKQDESGMPNNRFLAERTGGTYSTLKVQPAELEDSGVYFCASSSKLAGHGDEQFFGPGTRLTVL.

The chain links TRBV5-3 to TRBJ1-1; D perhaps matches TRBD1 (6 bases). TRBV5-3 carries the ORF label, with uncertain function. The V end was cut by 4 bases, the J end by 3 bases, with 13 bases between. CDR3 length equals 14 residues. CDR3: CARSGYREYTEAFF. The CDR3 bases are TGTGCCAGAAGCGGCTACAGGGAGTACACTGAAGCTTTCTTT.

The V gene is TRBV6-5, the J gene TRBJ1-2; 8 nucleotides line up with TRBD1. The CDR3 is made up of 15 amino acids. The germline gives CDR1 MNHEY, CDR2 SVGAGI. V shed 5 bases and J 6 bases; nucleotides not matched to a gene: 11. CDR3 sequence: CASSPYPTGVDGYTF. In DNA form, the CDR3 reads TGTGCCAGCAGTCCCTACCCGACAGGGGTTGATGGCTACACCTTC.

The rearrangement uses TRBV19 and TRBJ2-1; 13 nucleotides agree with TRBD2. Unmatched junction bases numbered 6, after V lost 6 bases and J lost 7 bases. The germline CDR1 and CDR2 sequences are LNHDA and SQIVND (reference sequence). This CDR3 has 15 residues. In DNA, the CDR3 is TGTGCCAGTAGCCTTGGACTAGCGGGGGTTAATGAGCAGTTCTTC. Encoded protein: CASSLGLAGVNEQFF.

This sequence joins TRBV7-8 and TRBJ2-7; perhaps TRBD1 as D (6 bases). CDR1 is SGHVS and CDR2 is FQNEAQ in the germline V gene. V shed 2 bases and J shed 0 bases, with 11 bases lying between them. The CDR3 has 15 amino acids. Written as DNA, the CDR3 is TGTGCCAGCAGCTTATCTGGCAGGGGCTCCTACGAGCAGTACTTC. Residues: CASSLSGRGSYEQYF.

V is TRBV5-6 and J is TRBJ2-2, with 8 bases aligning to TRBD1. The V and J ends lost 4 bases and 3 bases, in that order; junction bases with no gene match: 5. This CDR3 has 15 residues. Germline V gene lookup returns CDR1 SGHDT and CDR2 YYEEEE. The CDR3 is CASSEDRVYTGELFF. CDR3 DNA: TGTGCCAGCAGCGAGGACAGGGTATACACCGGGGAGCTGTTTTTT.

The gene calls are TRBV5-6 and TRBJ1-4; D unclear. The V end lost 2 bases, the J end lost 7 bases, and 9 bases lay between the germline ends. CDR3 length: 13 residues. Germline CDR1 reads SGHDT; CDR2 reads YYEEEE. CDR3 sequence (DNA): TGTGCCAGCAGCTTCGGTACGGGTGAAAAACTGTTTTTT. This translates into CASSFGTGEKLFF.

This chain uses TRBV5-4 with TRBJ1-1, with TRBD1 identical over 7 bases. V trimming: 4 bases; J trimming: 0 bases; junction bases outside the gene matches: 6. CDR3 length equals 15 residues. Germline values: CDR1 SGHNT, CDR2 YYREEE (reference sequence). CDR3 in amino acids: CASSLWDSLNTEAFF. The CDR3 coding sequence is TGTGCCAGCAGCCTATGGGACAGCCTGAACACTGAAGCTTTCTTT. The full variable domain, its missing parts supplied by reference TRBV5-4 and TRBJ1-1, is ETGVTQSPTHLIKTRGQQVTLRCSSQSGHNTVSWYQQALGQGPQFIFQYYREEENGRGNFPPRFSGLQFPNYSSELNVNALELDDSALYLCASSLWDSLNTEAFFGQGTRLTVV.